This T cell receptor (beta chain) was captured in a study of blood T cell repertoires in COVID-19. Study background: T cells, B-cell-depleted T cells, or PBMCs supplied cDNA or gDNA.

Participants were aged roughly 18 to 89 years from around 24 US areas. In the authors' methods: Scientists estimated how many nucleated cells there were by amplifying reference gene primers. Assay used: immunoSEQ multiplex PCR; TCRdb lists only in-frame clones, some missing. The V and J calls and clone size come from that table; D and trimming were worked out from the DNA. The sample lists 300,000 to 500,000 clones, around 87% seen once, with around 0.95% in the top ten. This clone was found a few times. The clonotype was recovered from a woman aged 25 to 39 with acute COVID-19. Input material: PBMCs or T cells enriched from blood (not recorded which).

The CDR3 loop is CASSPSQAKNYGYTF. The CDR3, as DNA: TGTGCCAGCAGCCCATCGCAGGCCAAGAACTATGGCTACACCTTC. The chain uses TRBV13 and TRBJ1-2; D not certain. The CDR3 consists of 15 residues. V lost 5 bases, J lost 2 bases, and 15 bases lay in between. In germline, CDR1 is PRHDT, CDR2 FYEKMQ (reference sequence).